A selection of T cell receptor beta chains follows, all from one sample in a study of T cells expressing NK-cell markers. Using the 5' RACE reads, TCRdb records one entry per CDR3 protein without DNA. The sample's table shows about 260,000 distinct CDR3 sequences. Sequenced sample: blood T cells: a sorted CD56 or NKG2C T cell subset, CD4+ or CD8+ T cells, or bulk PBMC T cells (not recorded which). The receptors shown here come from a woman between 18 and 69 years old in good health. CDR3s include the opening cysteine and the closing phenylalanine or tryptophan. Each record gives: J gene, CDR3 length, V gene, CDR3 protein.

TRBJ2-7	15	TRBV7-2	CASSLRTSGSYEQYF
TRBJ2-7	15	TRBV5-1	CASSLRTEETYEQYF
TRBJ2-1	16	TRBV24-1	CATSEPGLAPFNEQFF
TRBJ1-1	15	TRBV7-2	CASSPGQGGDTEAFF
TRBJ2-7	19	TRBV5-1	CASSSGWTSGRRTVYEQYF
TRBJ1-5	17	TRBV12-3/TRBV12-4	CASSLWRRGRNNQPQHF
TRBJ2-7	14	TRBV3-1	CASSLQRGSYEQYF
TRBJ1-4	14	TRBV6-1	CASSETGGWEKLFF
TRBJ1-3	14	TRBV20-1	CSARRGETGNTIYF
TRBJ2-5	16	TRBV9	CASSNTGTSGKETQYF
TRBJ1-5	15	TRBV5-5	CASAPGVYSNQPQHF